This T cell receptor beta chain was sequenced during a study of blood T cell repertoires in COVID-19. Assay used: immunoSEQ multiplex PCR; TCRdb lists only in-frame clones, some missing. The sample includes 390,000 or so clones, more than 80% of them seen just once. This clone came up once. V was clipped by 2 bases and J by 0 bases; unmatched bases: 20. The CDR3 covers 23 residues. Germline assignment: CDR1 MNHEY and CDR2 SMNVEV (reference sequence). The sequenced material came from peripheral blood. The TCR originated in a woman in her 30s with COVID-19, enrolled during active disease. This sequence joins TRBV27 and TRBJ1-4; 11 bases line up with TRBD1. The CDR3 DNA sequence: TGTGCCAGCAGTTTAAAGGGAAGGGAGGGACAGGGGGGTTTTATCGCAACTAATGAAAAACTGTTTTTT. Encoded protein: CASSLKGREGQGGFIATNEKLFF. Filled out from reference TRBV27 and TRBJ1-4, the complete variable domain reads EAQVTQNPRYLITVTGKKLTVTCSQNMNHEYMSWYRQDPGLGLRQIYYSMNVEVTDKGDVPEGYKVSRKEKRNFPLILESPSPNQTSLYFCASSLKGREGQGGFIATNEKLFFGSGTQLSVL.